This T cell receptor beta chain was identified during a study of blood T cell repertoires in COVID-19. Study-level background: There were acute and convalescent COVID-19 samples, and they came from the United States, Italy and Spain. PBMCs, B-cell-depleted T cells, or T cells provided the cDNA or gDNA that made up the material.

The CDR3 contains 16 residues. Germline loops: CDR1 LGHDT, CDR2 YNNKEL (reference sequence). The J segment lost 6 bases and the V segment lost 1 base, leaving 6 bases of the junction unmatched. Original processing methods: Amplified reference gene primers provided the basis for estimating nucleated cell counts. Profiled with immunoSEQ multiplex PCR; TCRdb holds only in-frame clones, not every one. Clonal size and the V and J genes are those of that table, whereas D and trimming came from the DNA. The repertoire includes approximately 190,000 clones, approximately 81% of them detected once, and 15% to 20% sits in the top ten.

The chain links TRBV3-1 (or the pseudogene TRBV3-2) to TRBJ1-2, with TRBD1 matching over 12 bases. This TCR was recovered from a human donor in a cohort sampled during active COVID-19. The sequencing input was peripheral blood. The CDR3 here is CASSQGRDRGLDGYTF. The CDR3 DNA sequence: TGTGCCAGCAGCCAAGGTCGGGACAGGGGGCTCGATGGCTACACCTTC.